A single sample is the source of the 17 T cell receptor beta chains below, sequenced in a study of beta chain features in type 1 diabetes. Of the isolated RNA, all was reverse transcribed, and so the sequenced material was expressed TCRB transcripts. Some clones are missing from TCRdb's copy, which holds only in-frame ones; the method was immunoSEQ multiplex PCR. The sample has 130,000 or so clones, approximately 10% seen once. These receptors' antigens are unknown. Overall study results and limits: Shortening of TCRB CDR3s, moderate but significant, appeared in all four CD4+ subsets of Type 1 diabetes patients.

Sequenced sample: central memory CD4+ T cells from blood. These receptors came from a man between 25 and 39 years old with type 1 diabetes.

J is TRBJ1-4 and V is TRBV2; tentative D call: TRBD1 (5 bases). The V end lost 2 bases, the J end lost 10 bases, and 11 bases lay between the germline ends. The germline V gene encodes CDR1 SNHLY and CDR2 FYNNEI. The CDR3 consists of 13 residues. CDR3 nucleotides: TGTGCCAGCAGTGAAATCCAGGGTAGAAAACTGTTTTTT. Encoded protein: CASSEIQGRKLFF.

This clone has a handful of counts. The chain couples TRBV11-1 to TRBJ2-4; D perhaps matches TRBD2 (6 bases). Trimming took 4 bases from V and 6 from J, leaving 16 bases between them. Germline values: CDR1 SGHAT, CDR2 FQDESV (reference sequence). This CDR3 spans 15 amino acids. The CDR3 loop reads CASSSPGTGGNIQYF. The CDR3 DNA reads TGTGCCAGCAGCTCCCCCGGGACTGGGGGAAACATTCAGTACTTC.

The chain joins TRBV11-1 to TRBJ2-3; D is perhaps TRBD1 (6 bases). In germline, CDR1 is SGHAT, CDR2 FQDESV (reference sequence). V dropped 4 bases and J dropped 0 bases, with 8 bases sitting between them. This CDR3 has 14 amino acids. The CDR3 bases are TGTGCCAGCAGCTGGGACACCAGCACAGATACGCAGTATTTT. This codes for CASSWDTSTDTQYF.

The V and J genes are TRBV12-2 and TRBJ2-7; TRBD2, the table's D call, was not compared with the DNA. TRBV12-2 is a documented pseudogene. The CDR3 runs 13 residues. The CDR3 protein is CASQGRGAYEQYF. The CDR3 DNA reads as TGTGCAAGTCAAGGGAGGGGAGCCTACGAGCAGTACTTC.

This chain connects TRBV5-1 to TRBJ1-1; D gene unclear. The CDR3 consists of 13 residues. CDR1 is SGHRS, CDR2 YFSETQ, per germline. V was clipped by 4 bases and J by 2 bases, with 9 bases between them. This CDR3 is CASSLTGNTEAFF. DNA of the CDR3: TGCGCCAGCAGCCTGACGGGTAACACTGAAGCTTTCTTT.

This clone was counted between two and nine times. The genes are TRBV12-5 and TRBJ2-3; D might be TRBD2 (6 bases). Germline CDR1 reads LGHNT; CDR2 reads FRNRAP. Trimming cost V 7 bases and J 5 bases, with 19 bases left between them. The CDR3 is 15 amino acids. This chain's CDR3 is CASALGAGMGDTQYF. CDR3 coding DNA: TGTGCTAGTGCCCTTGGGGCGGGGATGGGAGATACGCAGTATTTT.

This sequence joins TRBV4-1 and TRBJ2-5; possible D gene TRBD2, 5 bases. Germline CDR1 MGHRA, CDR2 YSYEKL. V lost 5 bases and J 5 bases, leaving 12 bases between the germline ends. The CDR3 is made up of 13 amino acids. The CDR3 region is CASSVSVGETQYF. The CDR3 DNA reads as TGCGCCAGCAGCGTTAGCGTGGGGGAGACCCAGTACTTC.

The sample holds many counts of this clone. This chain links TRBV5-1 with TRBJ1-2, with TRBD1 identical over 9 bases. With 4 bases clipped from V and 3 bases from J, the junction kept 4 bases outside the gene matches. The CDR3 totals 14 residues. CDR1 is SGHRS, CDR2 YFSETQ, per germline. This chain's CDR3 is CASSRDRVDYGYTF. CDR3 in DNA: TGCGCCAGCAGCAGGGACAGGGTGGACTATGGCTACACCTTC.

V is TRBV10-3 and J is TRBJ2-5; D is possibly TRBD2 (5 bases). Between the trimmed V and J ends, which lost 2 bases and 9 bases, there was a span of 13 bases. The CDR3 contains 13 residues. Germline CDR1 is ENHRY and CDR2 is SYGVKD. The CDR3 protein is CAISEREELAQYF. CDR3 DNA sequence: TGTGCCATCAGTGAGAGAGAGGAACTAGCCCAGTACTTC.

The chain has TRBV19 and TRBJ2-3; D not certain. Deletions cut 5 bases from V and 0 bases from J, with 18 bases between. CDR3 length: 17 residues. The germline gives CDR1 LNHDA, CDR2 SQIVND (reference sequence). The CDR3 sequence is CASSRALGPSSTDTQYF. The CDR3 DNA reads TGTGCCAGTAGTCGTGCCCTTGGCCCCTCTAGCACAGATACGCAGTATTTT.

The chain joins TRBV2 to TRBJ2-5; D gene ambiguous. Trimming left V 6 bases short and J 1 base short, with 6 bases between. In germline, CDR1 is SNHLY, CDR2 FYNNEI. The CDR3 loop spans 12 amino acids. The CDR3, as DNA: TGTGCCAGCAGGGGCTCCCAAGAGACCCAGTACTTC. Its protein is CASRGSQETQYF.

This clone was recorded a few times. The junction and the germline gene differ at one end; a read error may be behind it. The chain joins TRBV5-4 to TRBJ2-4; no definite D call. CDR1 SGHNT and CDR2 YYREEE come from the germline V gene (reference sequence). The CDR3 sequence is 14 residues long. The CDR3 sequence: CASSQEGVAGIQYF. CDR3 coding DNA: TGCGCCAGCAGCCAAGAAGGCGTAGCTGGCATTCAGTACTTC.

This clone was counted only a few times. The chain has TRBV30 and TRBJ1-1; TRBD1 matches at 7 bases. V gave up 0 bases and J gave up 5 bases; unmatched junction bases: 6. Germline assignment: CDR1 GTSNPN and CDR2 SVGIG (reference sequence). CDR3 length: 14 residues. The CDR3 loop reads CAWSVGQGETEAFF. CDR3 nucleotide sequence: TGTGCCTGGAGTGTAGGGCAGGGGGAGACTGAAGCTTTCTTT.

This chain links TRBV19 with TRBJ1-2; D is unresolved. The length of the CDR3 is 15 residues. Germline V gives CDR1 LNHDA, CDR2 SQIVND (reference sequence). V was clipped by 3 bases and J by 4 bases, with 15 bases between them. The CDR3 here is CASSMTAADFYGYTF. Here the CDR3 DNA reads TGTGCCAGTAGTATGACGGCCGCAGACTTCTATGGCTACACCTTC.

This clone was observed at least ten times. The chain uses TRBV12-5 and TRBJ2-3; a weak D match, TRBD1 (5 bases). The CDR3 is 13 amino acids. The V and J ends lost 0 bases and 4 bases respectively, with 5 bases between them. CDR1 and CDR2 from the germline V gene are LGHNT and FRNRAP. In nucleotides, the CDR3 is TGTGCTAGTGGTTTGGTAGGGGCAGATACGCAGTATTTT. It codes for CASGLVGADTQYF.

V is TRBV5-1 and J is TRBJ2-5, with 7 bases aligning to TRBD2. Germline assignment: CDR1 SGHRS and CDR2 YFSETQ. This CDR3 comprises 16 residues. V gave up 1 base and J gave up 4 bases; unmatched junction bases: 10. CDR3 loop: CASSLKNRGEGETQYF. DNA for the CDR3: TGCGCCAGCAGCTTGAAAAACCGGGGGGAGGGAGAGACCCAGTACTTC.

This clone has more than one count but fewer than ten. The chain uses TRBV5-4 and TRBJ1-4, with 9 nucleotides matching TRBD1. The CDR3 length is 16 residues. CDR1 SGHNT and CDR2 YYREEE come from the germline V gene (reference sequence). With 4 bases clipped from V and 7 bases from J, the junction kept 11 bases outside the gene matches. CDR3 region: CASSPDGGTGSEKLFF. The CDR3 nucleotides are TGTGCCAGCAGCCCGGATGGTGGGACAGGGAGTGAAAAACTGTTTTTT. Combining the CDR3 with reference TRBV5-4 and TRBJ1-4 gives the whole variable domain ETGVTQSPTHLIKTRGQQVTLRCSSQSGHNTVSWYQQALGQGPQFIFQYYREEENGRGNFPPRFSGLQFPNYSSELNVNALELDDSALYLCASSPDGGTGSEKLFFGSGTQLSVL.